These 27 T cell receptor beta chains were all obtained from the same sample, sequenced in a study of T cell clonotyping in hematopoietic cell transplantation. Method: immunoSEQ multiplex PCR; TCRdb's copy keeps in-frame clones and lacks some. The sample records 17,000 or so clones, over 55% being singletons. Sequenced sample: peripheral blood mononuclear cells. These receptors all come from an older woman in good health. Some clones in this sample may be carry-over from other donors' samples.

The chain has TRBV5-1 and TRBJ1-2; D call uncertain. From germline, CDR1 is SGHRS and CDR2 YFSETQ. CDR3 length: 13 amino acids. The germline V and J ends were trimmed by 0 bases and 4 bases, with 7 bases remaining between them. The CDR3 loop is CASSLGVAYGYTF. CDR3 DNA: TGCGCCAGCAGCTTGGGAGTAGCCTATGGCTACACCTTC.

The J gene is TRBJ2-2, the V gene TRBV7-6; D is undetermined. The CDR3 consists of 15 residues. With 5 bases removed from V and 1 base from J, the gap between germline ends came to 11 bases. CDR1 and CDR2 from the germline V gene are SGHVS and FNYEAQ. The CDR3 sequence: CASSPPGLNTGELFF. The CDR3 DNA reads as TGTGCCAGCAGCCCCCCGGGCCTGAACACCGGGGAGCTGTTTTTT. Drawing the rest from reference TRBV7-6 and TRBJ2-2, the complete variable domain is GAGVSQSPRYKVTKRGQDVALRCDPISGHVSLYWYRQALGQGPEFLTYFNYEAQQDKSGLPNDRFSAERPEGSISTLTIQRTEQRDSAMYRCASSPPGLNTGELFFGEGSRLTVL.

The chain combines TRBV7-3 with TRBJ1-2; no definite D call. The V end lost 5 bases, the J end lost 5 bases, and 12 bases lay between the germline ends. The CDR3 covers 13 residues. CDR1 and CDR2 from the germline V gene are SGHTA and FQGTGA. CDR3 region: CASSQTSGYGYTF. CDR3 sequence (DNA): TGTGCCAGCAGCCAGACATCGGGGTATGGCTACACCTTC.

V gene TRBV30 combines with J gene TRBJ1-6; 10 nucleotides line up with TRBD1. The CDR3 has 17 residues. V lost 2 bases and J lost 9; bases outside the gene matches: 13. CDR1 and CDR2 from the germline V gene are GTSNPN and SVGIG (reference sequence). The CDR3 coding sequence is TGTGCCTGGAGTCTACAGATCGACAGGGGGCTTATTTCACCCCTCCACTTT. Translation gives CAWSLQIDRGLISPLHF.

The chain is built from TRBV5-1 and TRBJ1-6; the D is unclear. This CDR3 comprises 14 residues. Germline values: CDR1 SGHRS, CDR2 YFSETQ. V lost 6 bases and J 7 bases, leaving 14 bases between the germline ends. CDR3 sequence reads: CASTRVGDNSPLHF. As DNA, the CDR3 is TGCGCCAGCACCCGGGTGGGAGACAATTCACCCCTCCACTTT.

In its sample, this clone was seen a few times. In DNA form, the CDR3 reads TGTGCCAGCAGTTTAACTCGGCCTTCCAATTCACCCCTCCACTTT. Translation gives CASSLTRPSNSPLHF. The chain combines TRBV27 with TRBJ1-6; D is ambiguous. Trimming shortened V by 2 bases and J by 7 bases, and 12 bases separated the two germline ends. Germline V CDR1 and CDR2: MNHEY, SMNVEV (reference sequence). The CDR3 is made up of 15 amino acids.

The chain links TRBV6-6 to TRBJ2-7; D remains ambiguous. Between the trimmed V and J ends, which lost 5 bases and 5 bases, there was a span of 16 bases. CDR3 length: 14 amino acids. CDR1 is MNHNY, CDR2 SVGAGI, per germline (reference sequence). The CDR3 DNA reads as TGTGCCAGCAGTCCGACCCATCAACTGGACGAGCAGTACTTC. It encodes CASSPTHQLDEQYF.

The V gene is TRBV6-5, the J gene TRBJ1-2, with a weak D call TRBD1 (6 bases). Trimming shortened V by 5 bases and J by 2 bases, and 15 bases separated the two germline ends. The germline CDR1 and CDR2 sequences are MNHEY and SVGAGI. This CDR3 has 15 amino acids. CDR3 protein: CASSPFFQGNYGYTF. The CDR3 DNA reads TGTGCCAGCAGTCCTTTCTTCCAGGGGAACTATGGCTACACCTTC.

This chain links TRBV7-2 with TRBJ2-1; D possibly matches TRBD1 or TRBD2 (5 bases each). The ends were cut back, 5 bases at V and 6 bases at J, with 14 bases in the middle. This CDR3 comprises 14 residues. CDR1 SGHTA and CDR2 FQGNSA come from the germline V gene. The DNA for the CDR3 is TGTGCCAGCAGCCGGGACGCGAGACCCAATGAGCAGTTCTTC. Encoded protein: CASSRDARPNEQFF.

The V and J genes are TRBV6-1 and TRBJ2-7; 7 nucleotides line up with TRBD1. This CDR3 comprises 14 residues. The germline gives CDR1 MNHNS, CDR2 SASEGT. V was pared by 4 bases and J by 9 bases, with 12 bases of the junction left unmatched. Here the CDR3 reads CASSVRRQGITQYF. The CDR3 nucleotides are TGTGCCAGCAGTGTCCGACGACAGGGAATTACGCAGTACTTC.

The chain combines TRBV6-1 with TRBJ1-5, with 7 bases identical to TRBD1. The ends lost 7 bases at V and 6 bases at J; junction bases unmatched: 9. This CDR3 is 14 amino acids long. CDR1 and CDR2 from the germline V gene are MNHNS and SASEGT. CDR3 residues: CASNNRGSGQPQHF. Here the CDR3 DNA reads TGTGCCAGCAATAACAGGGGCTCGGGTCAGCCCCAGCATTTT.

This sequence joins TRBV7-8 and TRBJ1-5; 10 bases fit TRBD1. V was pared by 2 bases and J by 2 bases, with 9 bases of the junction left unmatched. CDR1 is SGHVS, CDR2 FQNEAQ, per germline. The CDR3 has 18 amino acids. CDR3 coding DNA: TGTGCCAGCAGCTTAACAACCGGGACAGGGGTAGGCAATCAGCCCCAGCATTTT. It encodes CASSLTTGTGVGNQPQHF. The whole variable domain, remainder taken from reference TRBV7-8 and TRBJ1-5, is GAGVSQSPRYKVAKRGQDVALRCDPISGHVSLFWYQQALGQGPEFLTYFQNEAQLDKSGLPSDRFFAERPEGSVSTLKIQRTQQEDSAVYLCASSLTTGTGVGNQPQHFGDGTRLSIL.

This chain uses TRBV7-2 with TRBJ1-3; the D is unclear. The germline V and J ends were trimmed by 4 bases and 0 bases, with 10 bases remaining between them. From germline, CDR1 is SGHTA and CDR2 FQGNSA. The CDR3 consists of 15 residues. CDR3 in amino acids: CASSSQLISGNTIYF. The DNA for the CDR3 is TGTGCCAGCAGCTCACAGCTTATCTCTGGAAACACCATATATTTT. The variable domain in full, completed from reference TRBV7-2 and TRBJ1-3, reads GAGVSQSPSNKVTEKGKDVELRCDPISGHTALYWYRQSLGQGLEFLIYFQGNSAPDKSGLPSDRFSAERTGGSVSTLTIQRTQQEDSAVYLCASSSQLISGNTIYFGEGSWLTVV.

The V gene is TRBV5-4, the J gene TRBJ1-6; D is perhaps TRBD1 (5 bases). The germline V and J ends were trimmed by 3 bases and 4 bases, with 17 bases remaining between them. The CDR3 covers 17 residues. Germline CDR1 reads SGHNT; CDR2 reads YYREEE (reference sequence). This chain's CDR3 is CASSSRGAAKYNSPLHF. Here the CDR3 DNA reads TGTGCCAGCAGCTCTCGTGGGGCAGCAAAATATAATTCACCCCTCCACTTT.

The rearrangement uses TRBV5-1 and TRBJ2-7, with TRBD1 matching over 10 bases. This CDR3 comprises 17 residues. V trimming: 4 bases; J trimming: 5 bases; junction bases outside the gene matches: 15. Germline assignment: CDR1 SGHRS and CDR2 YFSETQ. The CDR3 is CASSVGQGLLGIHEQYF. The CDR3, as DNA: TGCGCCAGCAGCGTGGGACAGGGGTTATTGGGAATCCACGAGCAGTACTTC.

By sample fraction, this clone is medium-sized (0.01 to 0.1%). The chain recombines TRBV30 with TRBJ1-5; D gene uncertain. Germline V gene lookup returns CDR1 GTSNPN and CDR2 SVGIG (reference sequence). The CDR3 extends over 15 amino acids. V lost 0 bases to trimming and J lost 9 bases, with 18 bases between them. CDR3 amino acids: CAWSVRGTGNGPQHF. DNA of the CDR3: TGTGCCTGGAGTGTACGGGGAACGGGGAATGGGCCCCAGCATTTT.

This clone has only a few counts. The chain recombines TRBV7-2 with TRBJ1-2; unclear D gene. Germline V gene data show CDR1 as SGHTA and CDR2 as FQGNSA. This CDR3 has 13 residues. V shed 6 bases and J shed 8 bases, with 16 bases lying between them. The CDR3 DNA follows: TGTGCCAGCAGTCACCCCACGGGGTTGGGCTACACCTTC. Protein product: CASSHPTGLGYTF.

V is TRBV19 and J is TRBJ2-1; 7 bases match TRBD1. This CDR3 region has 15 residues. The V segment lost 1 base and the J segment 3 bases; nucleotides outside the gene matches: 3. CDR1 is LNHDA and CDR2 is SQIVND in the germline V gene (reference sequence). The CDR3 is CASSIVHRGYNEQFF. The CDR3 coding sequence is TGTGCCAGTAGTATAGTTCACAGGGGCTACAATGAGCAGTTCTTC.

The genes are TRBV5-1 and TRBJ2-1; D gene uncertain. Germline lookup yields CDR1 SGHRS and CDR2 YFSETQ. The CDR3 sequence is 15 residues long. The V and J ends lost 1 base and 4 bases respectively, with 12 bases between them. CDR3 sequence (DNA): TGCGCCAGCAGCTTGACTGCTTTAGGGTACAATGAGCAGTTCTTC. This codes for CASSLTALGYNEQFF.

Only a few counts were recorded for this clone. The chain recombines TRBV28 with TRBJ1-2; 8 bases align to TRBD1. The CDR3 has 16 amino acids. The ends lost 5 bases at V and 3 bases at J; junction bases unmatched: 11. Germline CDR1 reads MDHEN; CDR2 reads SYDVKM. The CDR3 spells CASSTRDRRIYYGYTF. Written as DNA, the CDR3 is TGTGCCAGCAGTACCCGGGACAGGAGAATTTACTATGGCTACACCTTC.

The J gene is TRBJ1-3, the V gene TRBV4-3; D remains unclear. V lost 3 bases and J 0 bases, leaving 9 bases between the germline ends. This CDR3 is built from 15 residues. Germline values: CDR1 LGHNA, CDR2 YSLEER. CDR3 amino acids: CASSQGPTSGNTIYF. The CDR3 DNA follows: TGCGCCAGCAGCCAGGGCCCGACCTCTGGAAACACCATATATTTT.

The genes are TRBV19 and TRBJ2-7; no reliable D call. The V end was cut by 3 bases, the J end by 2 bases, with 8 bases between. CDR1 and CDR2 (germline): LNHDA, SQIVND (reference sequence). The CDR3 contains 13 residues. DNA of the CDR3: TGTGCCAGTAGTATTGGGTCCGCCTACGAGCAGTACTTC. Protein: CASSIGSAYEQYF.

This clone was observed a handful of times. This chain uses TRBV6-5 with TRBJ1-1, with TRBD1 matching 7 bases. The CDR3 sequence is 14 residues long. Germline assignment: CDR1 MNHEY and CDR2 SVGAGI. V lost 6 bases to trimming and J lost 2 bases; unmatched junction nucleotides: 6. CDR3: CASSRQGGNTEAFF. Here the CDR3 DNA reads TGTGCCAGCAGCAGACAGGGAGGCAACACTGAAGCTTTCTTT.

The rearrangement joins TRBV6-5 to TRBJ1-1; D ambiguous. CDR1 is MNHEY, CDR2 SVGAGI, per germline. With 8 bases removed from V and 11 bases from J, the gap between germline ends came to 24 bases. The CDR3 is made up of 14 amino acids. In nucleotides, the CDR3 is TGTGCCAGCCAGGATAATTCATCCCCCGGTAGTGCTTTCTTT. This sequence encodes CASQDNSSPGSAFF.

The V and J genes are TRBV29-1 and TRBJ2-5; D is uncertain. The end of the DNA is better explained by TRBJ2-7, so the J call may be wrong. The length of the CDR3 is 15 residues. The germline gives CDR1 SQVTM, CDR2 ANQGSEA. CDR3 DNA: TGCAGCGTTGAAGATCAAAAGGGCAGCTCCTACGAGCAGTACTTC. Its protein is CSVEDQKGSSYEQYF.

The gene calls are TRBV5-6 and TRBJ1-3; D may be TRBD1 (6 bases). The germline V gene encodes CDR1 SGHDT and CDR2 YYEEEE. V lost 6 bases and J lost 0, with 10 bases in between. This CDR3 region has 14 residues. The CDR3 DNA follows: TGTGCCAGCACGGGGACAAACTCTGGAAACACCATATATTTT. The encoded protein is CASTGTNSGNTIYF.

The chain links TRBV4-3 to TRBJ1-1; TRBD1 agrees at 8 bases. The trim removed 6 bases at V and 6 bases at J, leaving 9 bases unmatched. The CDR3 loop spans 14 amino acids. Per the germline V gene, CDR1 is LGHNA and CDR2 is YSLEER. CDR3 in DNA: TGCGCCAGCAGTCCCAGACAGGGGCTGGCTGAAGCTTTCTTT. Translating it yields CASSPRQGLAEAFF.